These 16 T cell receptor beta chains came from one sample sequenced in a study of CD8+ T cells in alopecia areata. As for treatment: oral pan-JAK inhibitor, 5-10 mg twice daily. RNA, once extracted, was reverse transcribed into cDNA for use as the sequencing template. Profiled with immunoSEQ multiplex PCR; TCRdb holds only in-frame clones, not every one. Seen here are approximately 150,000 clones, approximately 57% observed once, and the top ten hold around 14%. The source was CD4+ T cells sorted from blood, collected at week 24, from a patient treated with tofacitinib. The receptor set was obtained from a human donor with alopecia areata.

This chain connects TRBV6-5 to TRBJ1-1; D gene uncertain. Germline V CDR1 and CDR2: MNHEY, SVGAGI. This CDR3 is 12 amino acids long. Trimming removed 3 bases at V and 3 bases at J, with 5 bases between. CDR3: CASSYWDTEAFF. In DNA, the CDR3 is TGTGCCAGCAGTTATTGGGACACTGAAGCTTTCTTT.

The gene calls are TRBV7-3 and TRBJ2-2; D is unresolved. This CDR3 has 16 amino acids. With 5 bases removed from V and 1 base from J, the gap between germline ends came to 14 bases. From germline, CDR1 is SGHTA and CDR2 FQGTGA. The CDR3 reads CASSTSAAVNTGELFF. The CDR3 region has the DNA TGTGCCAGCAGCACCTCGGCGGCAGTGAACACCGGGGAGCTGTTTTTT.

This clone appeared once. The V and J genes are TRBV7-9 and TRBJ1-1, with D unresolved. This CDR3 region has 12 residues. Per the germline V gene, CDR1 is SEHNR and CDR2 is FQNEAQ (reference sequence). Trimming pared 1 base from V and 6 bases from J, leaving 6 bases between. The CDR3 DNA follows: TGTGCCAGCAGCTTAGGCGGTCCTGAAGCTTTCTTT. Translating gives CASSLGGPEAFF.

This chain joins TRBV4-1 and TRBJ2-7; D is uncertain. Trimming removed 3 bases at V and 1 base at J, with 4 bases between. Germline assignment: CDR1 MGHRA and CDR2 YSYEKL. The CDR3 totals 12 residues. CDR3 amino acids: CASSHGSYEQYF. CDR3 nucleotides: TGCGCCAGCAGCCACGGTTCCTACGAGCAGTACTTC.

This clone was found a few times. This chain connects TRBV5-6 to TRBJ2-4; possibly TRBD2 for D (5 bases). V was shortened by 0 bases and J by 3 bases, with 7 bases between the two germline ends. The length of the CDR3 is 14 residues. Per the germline V gene, CDR1 is SGHDT and CDR2 is YYEEEE. The CDR3 DNA is TGTGCCAGCAGCTTGGTCGGGGTCAAAAACATTCAGTACTTC. This translates into CASSLVGVKNIQYF.

The J gene is TRBJ1-1, the V gene TRBV4-1; 9 bases map to TRBD1. The CDR3 contains 16 residues. The V segment lost 1 base and the J segment 10 bases; nucleotides outside the gene matches: 13. Germline-derived CDR1 and CDR2 are MGHRA and YSYEKL. Here the CDR3 DNA reads TGCGCCAGCAGCCAAGGACGCGGGGGGACAGGGTCCGTAGCTTTCTTT. This sequence encodes CASSQGRGGTGSVAFF.

The chain couples TRBV7-2 to TRBJ2-5; tentative D call: TRBD1 (5 bases). The germline CDR1 and CDR2 sequences are SGHTA and FQGNSA. This CDR3 has 14 amino acids. The ends were cut back, 5 bases at V and 5 bases at J, with 15 bases in the middle. The CDR3 reads CASSPLGVRETQYF. In DNA, the CDR3 is TGTGCCAGCAGCCCCTTAGGGGTTAGGGAGACCCAGTACTTC.

This sequence joins TRBV5-6 and TRBJ2-1; TRBD1 matches 8 bases. The CDR3 has 15 residues. V gave up 7 bases and J gave up 8 bases; unmatched junction bases: 14. The germline V gene has CDR1 SGHDT and CDR2 YYEEEE. Here the CDR3 reads CASARSGDRWDEQFF. CDR3 coding DNA: TGTGCCAGCGCCCGGTCCGGGGACAGGTGGGATGAGCAGTTCTTC.

V gene TRBV2 combines with J gene TRBJ1-6, with TRBD1 matching over 7 bases. The V segment lost 7 bases and the J segment 7 bases; nucleotides outside the gene matches: 4. CDR3 length equals 13 residues. The germline gives CDR1 SNHLY, CDR2 FYNNEI. This CDR3 reads CASMRGQNSPLHF. In nucleotides, the CDR3 is TGTGCCAGCATGAGGGGGCAGAATTCACCCCTCCACTTT.

A remark on this clone: This sample also contains other DNA sequences that code for the same CDR3. The genes are TRBV29-1 and TRBJ1-1; D perhaps matches TRBD1 (5 bases). CDR3 length: 13 residues. Looked up from germline, CDR1 is SQVTM and CDR2 is ANQGSEA. V lost 6 bases and J lost 0, with 11 bases in between. The CDR3 sequence: CSVAGKMNTEAFF. DNA of the CDR3: TGCAGCGTCGCAGGGAAGATGAACACTGAAGCTTTCTTT.

With regard to this clone: The same CDR3 can be traced to other DNA sequences in this sample. The V and J genes are TRBV30 and TRBJ1-5; D possibly corresponds to TRBD1 (6 bases). V was pared by 3 bases and J by 4 bases, with 10 bases between. Germline CDR1 is GTSNPN and CDR2 is SVGIG (reference sequence). CDR3 length equals 13 residues. Written as DNA, the CDR3 is TGTGCCTGGAGCTCAAGGGGGAATCAGCCCCAGCATTTT. Translated: CAWSSRGNQPQHF.

CDR3 coding DNA: TGTGCCTGGAGCCTCGGTTACTACGAGCAGTACTTC. It yields the protein CAWSLGYYEQYF. The chain employs TRBV30 and TRBJ2-7; D uncertain. The germline V gene encodes CDR1 GTSNPN and CDR2 SVGIG (reference sequence). Trimming cost V 3 bases and J 3 bases, with 9 bases left between them. CDR3 length: 12 amino acids.

V and J are TRBV27 and TRBJ1-5, with D possibly being TRBD1 (5 bases). V lost 5 bases and J lost 5, with 13 bases in between. Germline CDR1 reads MNHEY; CDR2 reads SMNVEV (reference sequence). The CDR3 runs 14 residues. CDR3 DNA sequence: TGTGCCAGCAGTGTTGACAGCTTTTATCAGCCCCAGCATTTT. Its translation: CASSVDSFYQPQHF.

The rearrangement links TRBV6-1 to TRBJ2-7; D might be TRBD2 (5 bases). Trimming left V 2 bases short and J 6 bases short, with 20 bases between. From germline, CDR1 is MNHNS and CDR2 SASEGT. The CDR3 spans 16 residues. The CDR3 sequence is CASSESGRRTRGEQYF. Here the CDR3 DNA reads TGTGCCAGCAGTGAATCCGGACGGAGGACCCGTGGCGAGCAGTACTTC.

There are a few counts of this clone. V and J are TRBV30 and TRBJ1-4; D ambiguous. Germline lookup yields CDR1 GTSNPN and CDR2 SVGIG (reference sequence). V lost 0 bases and J 6 bases, leaving 8 bases between the germline ends. CDR3 size: 13 residues. The CDR3 loop reads CAWSVGYDEKLFF. DNA for the CDR3: TGTGCCTGGAGTGTGGGGTATGATGAAAAACTGTTTTTT.

This clone has a handful of counts. The gene calls are TRBV2 and TRBJ2-5, with no clear D. Germline loops: CDR1 SNHLY, CDR2 FYNNEI. The CDR3 covers 11 residues. The V end was cut by 5 bases, the J end by 4 bases, with 5 bases between. CDR3 sequence reads: CASSMRETQYF. CDR3 DNA sequence: TGTGCCAGCAGTATGCGAGAGACCCAGTACTTC.